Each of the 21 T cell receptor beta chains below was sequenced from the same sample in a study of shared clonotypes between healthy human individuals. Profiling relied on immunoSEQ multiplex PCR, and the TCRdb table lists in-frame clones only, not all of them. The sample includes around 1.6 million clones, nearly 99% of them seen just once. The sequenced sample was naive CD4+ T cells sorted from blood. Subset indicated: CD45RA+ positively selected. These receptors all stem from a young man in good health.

CDR3 loop: CASSPTGLAGVYEQFF. The DNA for the CDR3 is TGTGCCAGCAGCCCGACCGGACTAGCGGGAGTTTATGAGCAGTTCTTC. The rearrangement joins TRBV11-2 to TRBJ2-1; 13 nucleotides align to TRBD2. V shed 5 bases, J shed 8 bases, and the junction held 9 bases outside the gene matches. This CDR3 has 16 residues. Germline V gene sequence: CDR1 SGHAT, CDR2 FQNNGV. The variable domain in full, with the rest retrieved from reference TRBV11-2 and TRBJ2-1, is EAGVAQSPRYKIIEKRQSVAFWCNPISGHATLYWYQQILGQGPKLLIQFQNNGVVDDSQLPKDRFSAERLKGVDSTLKIQPAKLEDSAVYLCASSPTGLAGVYEQFFGPGTRLTVL.

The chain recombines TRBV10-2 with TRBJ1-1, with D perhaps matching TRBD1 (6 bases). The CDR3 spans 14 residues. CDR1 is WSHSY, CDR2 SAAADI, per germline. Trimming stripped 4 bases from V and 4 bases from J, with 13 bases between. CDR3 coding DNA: TGCGCCAGCAGTGGATTGGCACAGGGCACTGAAGCTTTCTTT. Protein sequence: CASSGLAQGTEAFF.

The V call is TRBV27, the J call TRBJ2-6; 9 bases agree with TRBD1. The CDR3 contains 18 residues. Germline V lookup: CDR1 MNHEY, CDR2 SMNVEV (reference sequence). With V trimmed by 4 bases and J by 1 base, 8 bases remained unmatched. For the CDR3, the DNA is TGTGCCAGCAGTTCTAGGGGACAGGGTCAGTCTGGGGCCAACGTCCTGACTTTC. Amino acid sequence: CASSSRGQGQSGANVLTF.

This CDR3 is CASSFTDEWTSGRNEQFF. DNA of the CDR3: TGTGCCAGCAGTTTCACGGATGAATGGACTAGCGGGAGGAATGAGCAGTTCTTC. The chain employs TRBV28 and TRBJ2-1; TRBD2 agrees at 14 bases. There are 18 residues in the CDR3. V dropped 3 bases and J dropped 7; count of bases not matched to a gene: 11. The germline V gene encodes CDR1 MDHEN and CDR2 SYDVKM. Drawing the rest from reference TRBV28 and TRBJ2-1, the complete variable domain is DVKVTQSSRYLVKRTGEKVFLECVQDMDHENMFWYRQDPGLGLRLIYFSYDVKMKEKGDIPEGYSVSREKKERFSLILESASTNQTSMYLCASSFTDEWTSGRNEQFFGPGTRLTVL.

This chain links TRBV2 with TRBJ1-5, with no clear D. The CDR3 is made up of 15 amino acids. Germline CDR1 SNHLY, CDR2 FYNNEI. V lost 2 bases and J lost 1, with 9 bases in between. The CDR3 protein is CASSERAVSNQPQHF. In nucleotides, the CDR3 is TGTGCCAGCAGTGAAAGGGCAGTCAGCAATCAGCCCCAGCATTTT.

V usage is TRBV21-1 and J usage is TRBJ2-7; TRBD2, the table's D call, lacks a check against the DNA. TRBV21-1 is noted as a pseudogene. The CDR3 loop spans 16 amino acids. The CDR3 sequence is CASSKGSGVFAYEQYF. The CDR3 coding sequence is TGTGCCAGCAGCAAAGGGTCGGGGGTATTCGCGTACGAGCAGTACTTC.

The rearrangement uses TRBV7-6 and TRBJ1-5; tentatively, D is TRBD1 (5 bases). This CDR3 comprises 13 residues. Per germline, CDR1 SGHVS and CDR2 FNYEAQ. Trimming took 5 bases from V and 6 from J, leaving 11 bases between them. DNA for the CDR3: TGTGCCAGCAGCCGGGGACCCTTTCAGCCCCAGCATTTT. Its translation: CASSRGPFQPQHF.

The CDR3 is CSASLLNEQFF. CDR3 nucleotides: TGCAGTGCTTCTCTGTTGAATGAGCAGTTCTTC. V gene TRBV20-1 combines with J gene TRBJ2-1; D gene unclear. The ends were cut back, 5 bases at V and 7 bases at J, with 9 bases in the middle. CDR3 length: 11 amino acids. The germline V gene has CDR1 DFQATT and CDR2 SNEGSKA (reference sequence).

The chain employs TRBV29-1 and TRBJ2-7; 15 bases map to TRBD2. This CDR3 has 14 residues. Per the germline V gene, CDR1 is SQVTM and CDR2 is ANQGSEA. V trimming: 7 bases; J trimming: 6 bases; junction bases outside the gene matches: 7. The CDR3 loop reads CSAGSGLAGGEQYF. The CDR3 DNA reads TGCAGCGCCGGTTCGGGACTAGCGGGAGGCGAGCAGTACTTC.

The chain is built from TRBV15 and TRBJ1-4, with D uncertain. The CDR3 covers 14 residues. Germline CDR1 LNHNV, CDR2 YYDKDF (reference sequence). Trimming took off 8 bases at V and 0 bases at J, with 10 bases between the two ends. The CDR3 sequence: CATLSTATNEKLFF. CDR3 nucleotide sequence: TGTGCCACCCTTAGCACCGCAACTAATGAAAAACTGTTTTTT.

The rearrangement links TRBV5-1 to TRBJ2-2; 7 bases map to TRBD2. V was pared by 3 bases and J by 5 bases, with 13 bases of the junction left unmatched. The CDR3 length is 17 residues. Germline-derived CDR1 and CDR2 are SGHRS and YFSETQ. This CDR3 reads CASSSPAGDVWTGELFF. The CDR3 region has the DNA TGCGCCAGCAGCTCCCCGGCGGGGGACGTTTGGACCGGGGAGCTGTTTTTT.

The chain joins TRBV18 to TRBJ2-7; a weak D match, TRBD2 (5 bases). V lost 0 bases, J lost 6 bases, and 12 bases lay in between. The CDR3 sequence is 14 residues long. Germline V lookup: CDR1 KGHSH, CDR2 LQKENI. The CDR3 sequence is CASSPPSGFGEQYF. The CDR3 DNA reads TGTGCCAGCTCACCACCGTCGGGGTTTGGCGAGCAGTACTTC. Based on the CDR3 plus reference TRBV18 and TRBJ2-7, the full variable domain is NAGVMQNPRHLVRRRGQEARLRCSPMKGHSHVYWYRQLPEEGLKFMVYLQKENIIDESGMPKERFSAEFPKEGPSILRIQQVVRGDSAAYFCASSPPSGFGEQYFGPGTRLTVT.

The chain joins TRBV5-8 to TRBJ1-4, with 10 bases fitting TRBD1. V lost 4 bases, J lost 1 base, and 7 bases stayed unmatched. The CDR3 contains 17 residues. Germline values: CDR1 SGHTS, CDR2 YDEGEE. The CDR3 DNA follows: TGTGCCAGCAGCCTGGGACAGGGGATGGGAACTAATGAAAAACTGTTTTTT. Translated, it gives CASSLGQGMGTNEKLFF.

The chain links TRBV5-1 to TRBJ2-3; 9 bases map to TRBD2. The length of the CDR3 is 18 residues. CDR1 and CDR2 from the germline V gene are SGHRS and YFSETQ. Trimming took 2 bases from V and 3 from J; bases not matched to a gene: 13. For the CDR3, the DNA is TGCGCCAGCAGCTTTTCCCTTAGCGGGAGCGGAGAAACAGATACGCAGTATTTT. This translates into CASSFSLSGSGETDTQYF.

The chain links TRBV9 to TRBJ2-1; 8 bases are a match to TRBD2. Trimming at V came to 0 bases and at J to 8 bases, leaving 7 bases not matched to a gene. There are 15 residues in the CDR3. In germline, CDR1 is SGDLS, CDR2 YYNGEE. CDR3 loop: CASSVVAGGVHEQFF. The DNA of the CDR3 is TGTGCCAGCAGCGTAGTCGCGGGAGGAGTCCATGAGCAGTTCTTC. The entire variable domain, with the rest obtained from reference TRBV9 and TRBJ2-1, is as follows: DSGVTQTPKHLITATGQRVTLRCSPRSGDLSVYWYQQSLDQGLQFLIQYYNGEERAKGNILERFSAQQFPDLHSELNLSSLELGDSALYFCASSVVAGGVHEQFFGPGTRLTVL.

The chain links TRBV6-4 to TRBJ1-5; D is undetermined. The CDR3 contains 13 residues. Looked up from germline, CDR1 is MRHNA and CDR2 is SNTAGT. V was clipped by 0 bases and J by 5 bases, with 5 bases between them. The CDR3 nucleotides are TGTGCCAGCAGTGACTCGGCAGATCAGCCCCAGCATTTT. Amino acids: CASSDSADQPQHF.

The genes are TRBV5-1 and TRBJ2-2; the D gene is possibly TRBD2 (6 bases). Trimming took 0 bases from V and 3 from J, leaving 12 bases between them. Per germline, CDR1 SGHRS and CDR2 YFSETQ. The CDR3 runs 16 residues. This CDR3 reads CASSLGFGEDTGELFF. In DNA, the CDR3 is TGCGCCAGCAGCTTGGGGTTCGGGGAGGACACCGGGGAGCTGTTTTTT.

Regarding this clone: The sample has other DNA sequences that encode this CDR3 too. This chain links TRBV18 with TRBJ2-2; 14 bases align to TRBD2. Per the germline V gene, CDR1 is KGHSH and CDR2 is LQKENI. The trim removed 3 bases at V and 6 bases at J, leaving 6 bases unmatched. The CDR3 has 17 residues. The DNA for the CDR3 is TGTGCCAGCTCACCGATAGGGACTAGCGGGAGCGCCGGGGAGCTGTTTTTT. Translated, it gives CASSPIGTSGSAGELFF.

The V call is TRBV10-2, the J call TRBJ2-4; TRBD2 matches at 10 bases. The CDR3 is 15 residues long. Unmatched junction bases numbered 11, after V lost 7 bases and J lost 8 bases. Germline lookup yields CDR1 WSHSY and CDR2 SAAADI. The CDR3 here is CASKGVAGGGDIQYF. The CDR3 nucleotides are TGCGCCAGCAAGGGGGTAGCGGGAGGCGGGGACATTCAGTACTTC.

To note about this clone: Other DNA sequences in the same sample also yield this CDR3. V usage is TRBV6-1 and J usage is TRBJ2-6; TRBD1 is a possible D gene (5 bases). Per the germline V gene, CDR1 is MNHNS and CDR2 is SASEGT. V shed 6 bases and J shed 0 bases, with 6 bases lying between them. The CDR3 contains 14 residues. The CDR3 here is CASSQGSGANVLTF. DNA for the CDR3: TGTGCCAGCAGCCAGGGCTCTGGGGCCAACGTCCTGACTTTC.

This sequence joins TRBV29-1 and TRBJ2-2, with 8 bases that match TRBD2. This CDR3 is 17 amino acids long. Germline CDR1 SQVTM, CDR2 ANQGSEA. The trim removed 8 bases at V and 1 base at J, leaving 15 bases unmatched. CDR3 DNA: TGCAGCTTCCTTCGACGGGGGGGCGCCCGGAACACCGGGGAGCTGTTTTTT. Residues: CSFLRRGGARNTGELFF.